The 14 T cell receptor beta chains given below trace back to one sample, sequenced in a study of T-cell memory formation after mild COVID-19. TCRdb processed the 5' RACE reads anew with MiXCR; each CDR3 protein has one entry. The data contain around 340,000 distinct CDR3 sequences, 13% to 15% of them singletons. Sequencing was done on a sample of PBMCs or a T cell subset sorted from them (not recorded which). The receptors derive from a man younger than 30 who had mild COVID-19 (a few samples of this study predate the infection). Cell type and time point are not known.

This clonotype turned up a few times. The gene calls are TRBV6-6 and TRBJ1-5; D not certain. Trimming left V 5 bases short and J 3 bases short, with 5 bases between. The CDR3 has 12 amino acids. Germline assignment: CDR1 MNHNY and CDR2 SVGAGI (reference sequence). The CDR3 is CASSTDNQPQHF. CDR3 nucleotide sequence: TGTGCCAGCAGTACAGACAATCAGCCCCAGCATTTT.

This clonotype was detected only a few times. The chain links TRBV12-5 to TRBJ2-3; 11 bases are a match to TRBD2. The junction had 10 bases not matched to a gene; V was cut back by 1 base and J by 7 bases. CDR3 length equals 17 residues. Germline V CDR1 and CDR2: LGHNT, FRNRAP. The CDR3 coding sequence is TGTGCTAGTGGTTTGGGTCTACTAGCGGGGGAGTTGAATACGCAGTATTTT. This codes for CASGLGLLAGELNTQYF.

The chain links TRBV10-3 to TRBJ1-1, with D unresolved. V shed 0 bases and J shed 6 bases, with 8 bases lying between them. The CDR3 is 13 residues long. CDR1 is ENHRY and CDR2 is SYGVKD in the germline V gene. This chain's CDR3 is CAISESSGAEAFF. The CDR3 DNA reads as TGTGCCATCAGTGAGTCTAGCGGGGCTGAAGCTTTCTTT.

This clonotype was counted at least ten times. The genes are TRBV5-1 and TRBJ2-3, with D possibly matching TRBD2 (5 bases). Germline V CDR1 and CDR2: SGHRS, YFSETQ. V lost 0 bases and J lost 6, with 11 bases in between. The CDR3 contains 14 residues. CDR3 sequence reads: CASSLGSGEDTQYF. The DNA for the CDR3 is TGCGCCAGCAGCTTGGGTTCTGGGGAGGATACGCAGTATTTT.

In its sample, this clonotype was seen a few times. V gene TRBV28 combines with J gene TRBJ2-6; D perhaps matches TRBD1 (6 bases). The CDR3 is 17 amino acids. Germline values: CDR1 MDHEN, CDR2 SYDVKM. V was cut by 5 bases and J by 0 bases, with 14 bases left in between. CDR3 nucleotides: TGTGCCAGCAGTCGCTCAACAGGGTTCTCTGGGGCCAACGTCCTGACTTTC. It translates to CASSRSTGFSGANVLTF. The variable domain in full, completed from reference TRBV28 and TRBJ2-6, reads DVKVTQSSRYLVKRTGEKVFLECVQDMDHENMFWYRQDPGLGLRLIYFSYDVKMKEKGDIPEGYSVSREKKERFSLILESASTNQTSMYLCASSRSTGFSGANVLTFGAGSRLTVL.

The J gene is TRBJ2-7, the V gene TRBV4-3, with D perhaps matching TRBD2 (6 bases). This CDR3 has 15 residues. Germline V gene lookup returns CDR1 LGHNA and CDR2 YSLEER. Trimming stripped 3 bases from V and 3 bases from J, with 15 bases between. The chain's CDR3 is CASSQGLYLGYEQYF. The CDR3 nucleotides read TGCGCCAGCAGCCAGGGACTCTACCTTGGCTACGAGCAGTACTTC.

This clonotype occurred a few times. The DNA of the CDR3 is TGCGCCAGCAGCTTGCAGGGGGCGCGGAATGAAAAACTGTTTTTT. Encoded protein: CASSLQGARNEKLFF. This chain uses TRBV5-1 with TRBJ1-4, with 8 bases identical to TRBD1. The germline V gene has CDR1 SGHRS and CDR2 YFSETQ. The CDR3 extends over 15 amino acids. V gave up 1 base and J gave up 5 bases; unmatched junction bases: 4. The variable domain in full, completed from reference TRBV5-1 and TRBJ1-4, reads KAGVTQTPRYLIKTRGQQVTLSCSPISGHRSVSWYQQTPGQGLQFLFEYFSETQRNKGNFPGRFSGRQFSNSRSEMNVSTLELGDSALYLCASSLQGARNEKLFFGSGTQLSVL.

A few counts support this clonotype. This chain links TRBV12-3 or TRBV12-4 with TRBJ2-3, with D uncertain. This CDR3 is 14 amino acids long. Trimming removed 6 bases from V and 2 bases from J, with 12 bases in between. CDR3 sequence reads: CASRAVADTDTQYF. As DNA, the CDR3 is TGTGCCAGCAGGGCGGTGGCGGACACAGATACGCAGTATTTT.

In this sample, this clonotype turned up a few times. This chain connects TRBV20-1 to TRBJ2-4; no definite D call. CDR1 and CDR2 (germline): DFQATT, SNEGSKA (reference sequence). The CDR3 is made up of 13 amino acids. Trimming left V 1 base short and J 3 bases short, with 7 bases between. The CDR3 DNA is TGCAGTGCTAGAGCACCTGGCAAAAACATTCAGTACTTC. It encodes CSARAPGKNIQYF.

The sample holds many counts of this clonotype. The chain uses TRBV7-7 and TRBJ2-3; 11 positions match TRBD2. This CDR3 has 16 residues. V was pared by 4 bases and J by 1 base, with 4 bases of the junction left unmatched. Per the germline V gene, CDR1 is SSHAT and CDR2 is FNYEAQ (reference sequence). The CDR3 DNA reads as TGTGCCAGCAGCTCTAGCGGGGGGCCGGGCACAGATACGCAGTATTTT. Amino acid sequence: CASSSSGGPGTDTQYF.

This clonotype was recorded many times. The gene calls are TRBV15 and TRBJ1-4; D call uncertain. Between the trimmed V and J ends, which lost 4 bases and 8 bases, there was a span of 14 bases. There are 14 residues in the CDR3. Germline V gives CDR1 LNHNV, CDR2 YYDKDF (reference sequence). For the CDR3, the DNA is TGTGCCACCAGCAAAGAAGGGTTCGAGGAAAAACTGTTTTTT. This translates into CATSKEGFEEKLFF.

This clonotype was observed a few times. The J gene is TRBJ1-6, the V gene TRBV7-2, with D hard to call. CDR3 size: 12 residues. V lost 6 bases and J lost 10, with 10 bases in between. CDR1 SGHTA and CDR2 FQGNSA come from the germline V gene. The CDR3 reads CASRSDGSPLHF. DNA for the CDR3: TGTGCCAGCAGGTCGGACGGCTCACCCCTCCACTTT.

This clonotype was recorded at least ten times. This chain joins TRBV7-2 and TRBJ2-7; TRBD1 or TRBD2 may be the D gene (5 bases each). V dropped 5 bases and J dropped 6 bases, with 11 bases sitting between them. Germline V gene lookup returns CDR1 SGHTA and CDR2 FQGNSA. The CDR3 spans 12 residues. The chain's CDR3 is CASSPWDGEQYF. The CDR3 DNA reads TGTGCCAGCAGCCCCTGGGACGGCGAGCAGTACTTC.

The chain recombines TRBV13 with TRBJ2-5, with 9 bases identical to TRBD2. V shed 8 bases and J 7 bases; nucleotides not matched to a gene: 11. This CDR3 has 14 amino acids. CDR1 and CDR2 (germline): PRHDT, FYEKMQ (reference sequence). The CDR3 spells CASASLAGTGTQYF. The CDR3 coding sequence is TGTGCCAGCGCTTCGCTAGCGGGGACCGGGACCCAGTACTTC.